The 8 T cell receptor beta chains given below trace back to one sample, sequenced in a study of CD8 T cells in ankylosing spondylitis. Using its own MiXCR run on the 5' RACE reads, TCRdb lists one record per CDR3 protein. The sample contains 150,000 to 200,000 distinct CDR3 sequences, roughly 18% of which appear only once. The sample was blood, either unsorted or a sorted T cell fraction (not recorded which). These receptors all come from a male donor with ankylosing spondylitis or in good health (not recorded which).

This clonotype was seen repeatedly, ten times or more. This sequence joins TRBV9 and TRBJ2-7, with 7 bases aligning to TRBD2. The CDR3 consists of 15 residues. Germline V gives CDR1 SGDLS, CDR2 YYNGEE. Germline trimming cut 3 bases from V and 0 bases from J; bases unmatched to any gene: 6. In nucleotides, the CDR3 is TGTGCCAGCAGCGGGGGTGCTAGCGGCTCCTACGAGCAGTACTTC. Encoded protein: CASSGGASGSYEQYF.

The chain employs TRBV5-1 and TRBJ2-7; possible D gene TRBD2, 6 bases. Trimming pared 3 bases from V and 5 bases from J, leaving 9 bases between. The CDR3 sequence is 12 residues long. Germline values: CDR1 SGHRS, CDR2 YFSETQ. The CDR3 DNA reads as TGCGCCAGCAGCTCCGGCGGGGACGAGCAGTACTTC. Encoded protein: CASSSGGDEQYF.

The rearrangement joins TRBV7-2 to TRBJ1-4; D is possibly TRBD1 (5 bases). This CDR3 contains 15 residues. The V gene's germline CDR1 is SGHTA and CDR2 FQGNSA. V shed 5 bases and J shed 5 bases, with 15 bases lying between them. Written as DNA, the CDR3 is TGTGCCAGCAGCCAAACCGGGACGCGGAATGAAAAACTGTTTTTT. Translation: CASSQTGTRNEKLFF. The full variable domain, completed using reference TRBV7-2 and TRBJ1-4, is GAGVSQSPSNKVTEKGKDVELRCDPISGHTALYWYRQSLGQGLEFLIYFQGNSAPDKSGLPSDRFSAERTGGSVSTLTIQRTQQEDSAVYLCASSQTGTRNEKLFFGSGTQLSVL.

Many counts were recorded for this clonotype. V gene TRBV20-1 combines with J gene TRBJ2-5; D ambiguous. The CDR3 extends over 14 amino acids. Trimming pared 1 base from V and 4 bases from J, leaving 13 bases between. In germline, CDR1 is DFQATT, CDR2 SNEGSKA (reference sequence). CDR3 protein: CSARGPDARETQYF. CDR3 DNA: TGCAGTGCTAGAGGACCAGACGCGAGAGAGACCCAGTACTTC.

The chain has TRBV5-1 and TRBJ2-5, with D perhaps TRBD1 or TRBD2 (5 bases each). The CDR3 has 16 amino acids. V was pared by 1 base and J by 4 bases, with 17 bases between. In germline, CDR1 is SGHRS, CDR2 YFSETQ. The CDR3 coding sequence is TGCGCCAGCAGCTTGTGGGGACCACCTAATCCAGAGACCCAGTACTTC. It encodes CASSLWGPPNPETQYF. Full variable domain (remainder filled in from reference TRBV5-1 and TRBJ2-5): KAGVTQTPRYLIKTRGQQVTLSCSPISGHRSVSWYQQTPGQGLQFLFEYFSETQRNKGNFPGRFSGRQFSNSRSEMNVSTLELGDSALYLCASSLWGPPNPETQYFGPGTRLLVL.

This clonotype was detected many times. The chain carries TRBV5-8 and TRBJ2-2; 10 bases map to TRBD1. J gave up 4 bases and V 4 bases, and 10 bases lay outside the gene matches. Germline CDR1 reads SGHTS; CDR2 reads YDEGEE. The CDR3 contains 17 residues. CDR3 residues: CASSIDRGPPGTGELFF. CDR3 in DNA: TGTGCCAGCAGCATAGACAGGGGGCCTCCAGGCACCGGGGAGCTGTTTTTT.

The table lists this clonotype with many counts. CDR3 DNA sequence: TGCAGTGCCGGACACTACAATGAGCAGTTCTTC. It codes for CSAGHYNEQFF. The chain links TRBV20-1 to TRBJ2-1, with a possible D match to TRBD1 (5 bases). Trimming stripped 6 bases from V and 3 bases from J, with 6 bases between. The CDR3 loop spans 11 amino acids. Germline values: CDR1 DFQATT, CDR2 SNEGSKA (reference sequence).

This clonotype was seen many times. This chain uses TRBV19 with TRBJ2-1; no firm D call. This CDR3 has 13 amino acids. V shed 1 base and J shed 4 bases, with 5 bases lying between them. Looked up from germline, CDR1 is LNHDA and CDR2 is SQIVND (reference sequence). Here the CDR3 DNA reads TGTGCCAGTAGTATAGGGGCATACAATGAGCAGTTCTTC. Its translation: CASSIGAYNEQFF.